This T cell receptor beta chain was recorded in a study of neurological immune-mediated disorders. Study-wide results and limits: TCR-beta repertoires seemed private in all groups, with no expanded CDR3 amino acid sequences shared.

Germline V gene sequence: CDR1 WSHSY, CDR2 SAAADI. The CDR3 is 14 amino acids. Individuals who volunteered at a blood bank located in Maryland, USA, made up the group of healthy controls. Stored at -80 C, 2 million PBMCs were the source of the unsorted libraries. TCRdb processed the 5' RACE reads anew with MiXCR; each CDR3 protein has one entry. The sample lists 75,000 to 90,000 distinct CDR3 sequences, about 9.4% occurring once. As regards this clonotype: The target antigen is unknown. One base away lies a much larger clone, so this may be a sequencing read error.

This receptor was obtained from a man aged 35-49 years in good health. Material: PBMCs. The rearrangement uses TRBV10-2 and TRBJ1-2; tentative D call: TRBD1 (5 bases). In DNA, the CDR3 is TGCGCCAGCAGTGACGAGGGGATAAACTATGGCCACACCTTC. It encodes CASSDEGINYGHTF.